The 26 T cell receptor beta chains listed next were all sequenced from one sample in a study of T cells after yellow fever vaccination. MiXCR, applied by TCRdb to the 5' RACE reads, yields one record per CDR3 protein. The profile shows roughly 880 distinct CDR3 sequences, about 10% of them singletons. The material sequenced was CD8+ T cells binding an NS4B(214-222) dextramer, sorted from PBMCs, taken roughly 47 days after the first yellow fever vaccination. The receptor set was obtained from a young man who received the YFV17D yellow fever vaccine.

This clonotype is labeled as medium-sized (0.01 to 0.1%). V and J are TRBV15 and TRBJ1-2; D not resolved. CDR3 length: 13 amino acids. V lost 3 bases and J lost 2, with 7 bases in between. CDR1 is LNHNV and CDR2 is YYDKDF in the germline V gene (reference sequence). In DNA, the CDR3 is TGTGCCACCAGCAGCGCAGTAAACTATGGCTACACCTTC. It translates to CATSSAVNYGYTF. Supplemented by reference TRBV15 and TRBJ1-2, the full variable domain reads DAMVIQNPRYQVTQFGKPVTLSCSQTLNHNVMYWYQQKSSQAPKLLFHYYDKDFNNEADTPDNFQSRRPNTSFCFLDIRSPGLGDTAMYLCATSSAVNYGYTFGSGTRLTVV.

V gene TRBV6-1 combines with J gene TRBJ1-1; D is unclear. In germline, CDR1 is MNHNS, CDR2 SASEGT. Trimming left V 4 bases short and J 5 bases short, with 14 bases between. The CDR3 has 14 residues. Here the CDR3 DNA reads TGTGCCAGCAGTGGCCAGCCTTCGGTTACTGAAGCTTTCTTT. Translation gives CASSGQPSVTEAFF.

This clonotype is labeled as medium-sized. V is TRBV4-2 and J is TRBJ2-2, with 9 bases identical to TRBD1. CDR1 is LGHNA, CDR2 YNFKEQ, per germline. CDR3 length: 15 residues. V shed 3 bases and J 4 bases; nucleotides not matched to a gene: 3. The CDR3 nucleotides read TGTGCCAGCAGCCATGAGACAGGGGGCACCGGGGAGCTGTTTTTT. This translates into CASSHETGGTGELFF.

This clonotype is deemed medium-sized. The gene calls are TRBV6-2 or TRBV6-3 and TRBJ2-6; D uncertain. Trimming took off 10 bases at V and 0 bases at J, with 7 bases between the two ends. The V gene's germline CDR1 is MNHEY and CDR2 SVGEGT. The CDR3 contains 13 residues. In nucleotides, the CDR3 is TGTGCCACCTCTGGCTCTGGGGCCAACGTCCTGACTTTC. Translation: CATSGSGANVLTF.

This clonotype counts as large. V usage is TRBV12-3 or TRBV12-4 and J usage is TRBJ1-1; TRBD1 might be the D (5 bases). The V end was cut by 8 bases, the J end by 8 bases, with 24 bases between. CDR3 size: 15 residues. The CDR3 is CASSLGPGPVSEAFF. For the CDR3, the DNA is TGTGCCAGCTCACTGGGGCCGGGACCCGTATCGGAAGCTTTCTTT.

This clonotype has just a few counts. The V and J genes are TRBV13 and TRBJ2-2; D perhaps matches TRBD2 (6 bases). Per the germline V gene, CDR1 is PRHDT and CDR2 is FYEKMQ (reference sequence). This CDR3 comprises 14 residues. Trimming shortened V by 6 bases and J by 0 bases, and 8 bases separated the two germline ends. CDR3 nucleotides: TGTGCCAGCAGGGGGGGAGCGAACACCGGGGAGCTGTTTTTT. Amino acid sequence: CASRGGANTGELFF.

This clonotype is labeled as medium-sized (0.01 to 0.1%). J is TRBJ2-7 and V is TRBV6-1, with a tentative D call TRBD1 (6 bases). Trimming took off 0 bases at V and 2 bases at J, with 14 bases between the two ends. The germline V gene encodes CDR1 MNHNS and CDR2 SASEGT. The CDR3 runs 16 residues. The CDR3 region has the DNA TGTGCCAGCAGTGAAGCGATAGGGGGAATTGCCTACGAGCAGTACGTC. It codes for CASSEAIGGIAYEQYV.

This clonotype counts as large. The CDR3 is CASSPGGAYEQYF. The CDR3 nucleotides read TGTGCCAGCAGCCCCGGGGGAGCCTACGAGCAGTACTTC. The rearrangement links TRBV3-1 to TRBJ2-7; TRBD2 is a possible D gene (6 bases). The CDR3 sequence is 13 residues long. The V gene's germline CDR1 is LGHDT and CDR2 YNNKEL (reference sequence). Trimming cost V 4 bases and J 2 bases, with 9 bases left between them.

By frequency in the sample, this clonotype is medium-sized (0.01 to 0.1%). This rearrangement joins TRBV13 to TRBJ1-4, with D unresolved. Trimming shortened V by 4 bases and J by 8 bases, and 11 bases separated the two germline ends. This CDR3 is 13 amino acids long. The V gene's germline CDR1 is PRHDT and CDR2 FYEKMQ (reference sequence). Here the CDR3 DNA reads TGTGCCAGCAGCTCCACTGTTGGGGAAAAACTGTTTTTT. Its protein product is CASSSTVGEKLFF.

By sample fraction, this clonotype is medium-sized. The chain couples TRBV4-1 to TRBJ2-7; the D is unclear. This CDR3 is built from 12 residues. Looked up from germline, CDR1 is MGHRA and CDR2 is YSYEKL. The V and J ends lost 0 bases and 4 bases respectively, with 4 bases between them. The CDR3 loop reads CASSQEGYEQYF. CDR3 DNA sequence: TGCGCCAGCAGCCAAGAGGGGTACGAGCAGTACTTC.

The V and J genes are TRBV20-1 and TRBJ2-1, with 12 bases that match TRBD2. This CDR3 spans 16 amino acids. CDR1 DFQATT and CDR2 SNEGSKA come from the germline V gene (reference sequence). The chain's CDR3 is CCGLVPGLAGYNEQFF. For the CDR3, the DNA is TGCTGTGGCCTCGTTCCGGGACTAGCGGGTTACAATGAGCAGTTCTTC.

By share, this clonotype counts as medium-sized. This chain uses TRBV6-5 with TRBJ1-3, with 7 bases identical to TRBD1. The CDR3 has 16 amino acids. Trimming took 6 bases from V and 0 from J; bases not matched to a gene: 8. The germline V gene encodes CDR1 MNHEY and CDR2 SVGAGI. The CDR3 reads CASSTPGQSSGNTIYF. As DNA, the CDR3 is TGTGCCAGCAGCACTCCGGGACAGAGCTCTGGAAACACCATATATTTT.

The table lists this clonotype with many counts. This rearrangement joins TRBV15 to TRBJ2-7; 10 positions agree with TRBD1. The ends lost 5 bases at V and 2 bases at J; junction bases unmatched: 9. Germline CDR1 and CDR2: LNHNV and YYDKDF (reference sequence). The CDR3 contains 16 residues. Here the CDR3 DNA reads TGTGCCACCAGCGGGGGGCCCGGGACAGGGGCCTACGAGCAGTACTTC. It yields the protein CATSGGPGTGAYEQYF.

In its sample, this clonotype ranks as medium-sized. The V and J genes are TRBV14 and TRBJ2-1; no definite D call. Germline V lookup: CDR1 SGHDN, CDR2 FVKESK. There are 14 residues in the CDR3. V lost 0 bases and J 12 bases, leaving 15 bases between the germline ends. The CDR3 reads CASSQEPETYGQFF. The CDR3 DNA reads as TGTGCCAGCAGCCAAGAACCGGAGACATACGGGCAGTTCTTC.

This clonotype occurred a few times. The genes are TRBV3-1 and TRBJ2-7; 10 nucleotides line up with TRBD1. Unmatched junction bases numbered 3, after V lost 8 bases and J lost 2 bases. The CDR3 covers 13 residues. Germline V gene data show CDR1 as LGHDT and CDR2 as YNNKEL (reference sequence). The CDR3 protein is CASQGQGAYEQYF. The CDR3 DNA sequence: TGTGCCAGCCAAGGACAGGGGGCCTACGAGCAGTACTTC.

This clonotype was recorded many times. This chain connects TRBV20-1 to TRBJ1-5, with D perhaps TRBD1 (5 bases). The CDR3 has 15 residues. Trimming took off 7 bases at V and 0 bases at J, with 16 bases between the two ends. Germline CDR1 is DFQATT and CDR2 is SNEGSKA (reference sequence). The CDR3 DNA follows: TGCAGTGTAAGTGACAGAGATTATAGCAATCAGCCCCAGCATTTT. It yields the protein CSVSDRDYSNQPQHF.

Within the sample, this clonotype is medium-sized. The genes are TRBV20-1 and TRBJ2-7; D is uncertain. V gave up 7 bases and J gave up 0 bases, with 13 bases separating them. CDR1 is DFQATT, CDR2 SNEGSKA, per germline (reference sequence). The CDR3 sequence is 13 residues long. For the CDR3, the DNA is TGCAGTGGGCAGCCCGAAAGCTCCTACGAGCAGTACTTC. This codes for CSGQPESSYEQYF.

By its share, this clonotype is medium-sized. The rearrangement uses TRBV3-1 and TRBJ1-2, with D unresolved. Germline V lookup: CDR1 LGHDT, CDR2 YNNKEL (reference sequence). The V end lost 0 bases, the J end lost 4 bases, and 6 bases lay between the germline ends. CDR3 size: 13 residues. CDR3 protein: CASSQDIFYGYTF. CDR3 coding DNA: TGTGCCAGCAGCCAAGATATCTTCTATGGCTACACCTTC.

By share, this clonotype counts as medium-sized (0.01 to 0.1%). The genes are TRBV15 and TRBJ2-7; D is ambiguous. The CDR3 is 13 residues long. The ends were cut back, 1 base at V and 3 bases at J, with 7 bases in the middle. CDR1 is LNHNV, CDR2 YYDKDF, per germline (reference sequence). The CDR3 bases are TGTGCCACCAGCAGAGGAGTGGGCTACGAGCAGTACTTC. It yields the protein CATSRGVGYEQYF.

This clonotype appeared a single time. The chain joins TRBV3-1 to TRBJ1-1, with 8 bases lining up with TRBD1. This CDR3 is built from 13 residues. The J segment lost 5 bases and the V segment lost 5 bases, leaving 4 bases of the junction unmatched. CDR1 and CDR2 from the germline V gene are LGHDT and YNNKEL (reference sequence). The CDR3 DNA sequence: TGTGCCAGCAGCAAGCAGGGGGCTACTGAAGCTTTCTTT. It is translated as CASSKQGATEAFF.

This clonotype was seen repeatedly, ten times or more. This sequence joins TRBV3-1 and TRBJ2-1, with D hard to call. The germline V gene encodes CDR1 LGHDT and CDR2 YNNKEL (reference sequence). The CDR3 spans 15 residues. The V end was cut by 11 bases, the J end by 3 bases, with 20 bases between. CDR3: CACTQDSPVYNEQFF. CDR3 DNA sequence: TGTGCCTGCACCCAAGATTCCCCAGTCTACAATGAGCAGTTCTTC.

By proportion, this clonotype is medium-sized (0.01 to 0.1%). V is TRBV12-3 or TRBV12-4 and J is TRBJ2-7, with D tentatively TRBD1 or TRBD2 (7 bases each). Trimming took off 6 bases at V and 4 bases at J, with 13 bases between the two ends. This CDR3 comprises 13 residues. CDR3: CASSRQGGYEQYF. In DNA form, the CDR3 reads TGTGCCAGCAGCCGACAGGGAGGGTACGAGCAGTACTTC.

In this sample, this clonotype is medium-sized. This sequence joins TRBV12-3 or TRBV12-4 and TRBJ2-4; D remains ambiguous. CDR3 length equals 16 residues. Trimming removed 0 bases from V and 7 bases from J, with 16 bases in between. Here the CDR3 reads CASSLAPLAQANIQYF. The CDR3 DNA reads TGTGCCAGCAGTTTAGCCCCCCTGGCCCAGGCGAACATTCAGTACTTC.

By share, this clonotype counts as medium-sized. The chain carries TRBV7-6 and TRBJ2-7; perhaps TRBD1 as D (6 bases). CDR3 length equals 13 residues. The germline V gene has CDR1 SGHVS and CDR2 FNYEAQ. The V and J ends lost 4 bases and 0 bases respectively, with 7 bases between them. CDR3 sequence reads: CASSWGPSYEQYF. CDR3 DNA: TGTGCCAGCAGCTGGGGGCCCTCCTACGAGCAGTACTTC.

Concerning this clonotype: A read error may produce the germline difference seen at one junction end. This chain connects TRBV13 to TRBJ2-1, with a possible D match to TRBD2 (6 bases). Germline V gene sequence: CDR1 PRHDT, CDR2 FYEKMQ (reference sequence). CDR3 length: 15 amino acids. This CDR3 is CPSSCGGTSYNEQFF. CDR3 nucleotides: TGTCCCAGCAGCTGTGGGGGGACCTCCTACAATGAGCAGTTCTTC.

Judged by abundance, this clonotype is large (0.1 to 1%). This rearrangement joins TRBV9 to TRBJ2-1; 8 bases agree with TRBD2. After removal of 4 bases from V and 4 bases from J, the junction contained 7 bases not matched to a gene. This CDR3 spans 15 amino acids. CDR1 is SGDLS and CDR2 is YYNGEE in the germline V gene. The CDR3 coding sequence is TGTGCCAGCAGCACCGGGGGGGTGCCGTACAATGAGCAGTTCTTC. This encodes CASSTGGVPYNEQFF.